Listed below are T cell receptor beta chains from one sample, sequenced in a study of blood T cell repertoires in COVID-19. Measured with immunoSEQ multiplex PCR; TCRdb has only the in-frame clones, and not every one. The sample holds fewer than 120,000 clones; roughly 79% are singletons and the top ten take approximately 16%. The source material was peripheral blood. These receptors originate from a woman aged 80 or over with active or convalescent COVID-19. Both conserved end residues are part of each CDR3. The D gene is left open where the match is weak. Only part of the rows carry a size: once, few, many, or a class if the clone is expanded.

13,TRBJ1-1,TRBV15,many,.,CATSGGWGTEAFF,TGTGCCACCTCGGGGGGGTGGGGCACTGAAGCTTTCTTT
15,TRBJ1-2,TRBV9,.,TRBD1,CASSTPGQGYYGYTF,TGTGCCAGCAGCACTCCGGGACAGGGGTACTATGGCTACACCTTC
13,TRBJ1-1,TRBV7-3,once,.,CASSLEMNTEAFF,TGTGCCAGCAGCTTAGAGATGAACACTGAAGCTTTCTTT
16,TRBJ1-1,TRBV18,.,.,CASSPTLTGLNTEAFF,TGTGCCAGCTCACCAACTTTGACAGGCTTGAACACTGAAGCTTTCTTT
15,TRBJ2-3,TRBV10-1,.,TRBD2,CASSRSSGILDTQYF,TGCGCCAGCAGTAGGTCTAGCGGGATTTTGGATACGCAGTATTTT
15,TRBJ2-5,TRBV6-2/TRBV6-3,.,.,CASSRDKTFQETQYF,TGTGCCAGCAGCCGGGACAAGACATTCCAAGAGACCCAGTACTTC
13,TRBJ1-2,TRBV12-3/TRBV12-4,.,TRBD1,CASILNRGSGYTF,TGTGCCAGCATCCTGAACAGGGGATCTGGCTACACCTTC
14,TRBJ2-1,TRBV9,.,.,CASSVLTSFDEQFF,TGTGCCAGCAGCGTTCTAACTAGCTTCGATGAGCAGTTCTTC
12,TRBJ1-2,TRBV27,.,.,CASSFRGGGYTF,TGTGCCAGCAGTTTCAGGGGTGGGGGCTACACCTTC
15,TRBJ1-6,TRBV18,.,.,CASSPRNPRSSPLHF,TGTGCCAGCTCACCACGAAACCCAAGGAGTTCACCCCTCCACTTT
13,TRBJ1-1,TRBV5-5,.,.,CASGRREGTEAFF,TGTGCCAGCGGCAGGAGGGAGGGCACTGAAGCTTTCTTT
13,TRBJ2-7,TRBV11-2,few,TRBD2,CASSLRGGREQYF,TGTGCCAGCAGCTTAAGGGGCGGGAGGGAGCAGTACTTC
14,TRBJ1-5,TRBV6-5,.,.,CASSYDSSNQPQHF,TGTGCCAGCAGTTACGACAGCAGCAATCAGCCCCAGCATTTT
17,TRBJ2-3,TRBV5-4,.,TRBD2,CASSLGASGAATDTQYF,TGTGCCAGCAGCTTAGGGGCTAGCGGGGCCGCCACAGATACGCAGTATTTT
21,TRBJ2-1,TRBV6-7,.,TRBD2,CASSYWPPGTSGRVSYNEQFF,TGTGCCAGCAGTTACTGGCCCCCCGGGACTAGCGGGAGGGTATCCTACAATGAGCAGTTCTTC
15,TRBJ2-1,TRBV25-1,.,TRBD2,CASSSGRNPSNEQFF,TGTGCCAGCAGTAGCGGGAGGAACCCTAGCAATGAGCAGTTCTTC
14,TRBJ2-5,TRBV30,.,.,CAWNPQLSGETQYF,TGTGCCTGGAACCCCCAGCTAAGCGGGGAGACCCAGTACTTC
15,TRBJ2-1,TRBV5-8,once,.,CASSLQGYELNEQFF,TGTGCCAGCAGCTTACAGGGTTATGAACTCAATGAGCAGTTCTTC
17,TRBJ1-2,TRBV7-6,.,.,CASSFLNVDTRADGYTF,TGTGCCAGCAGCTTTCTTAACGTAGACACGAGGGCGGATGGCTACACCTTC
12,TRBJ2-7,TRBV2,.,.,CASSETGYEQYF,TGTGCCAGCAGTGAGACTGGCTACGAGCAGTACTTC
16,TRBJ2-5,TRBV14,.,TRBD1,CASSQEGDRGRETQYF,TGTGCCAGCAGCCAAGAGGGGGACAGGGGGCGAGAGACCCAGTACTTC
11,TRBJ1-2,TRBV2,many,.,CASSTGVIGTF,TGTGCCAGCAGTACCGGGGTTATTGGTACCTTC
18,TRBJ2-3,TRBV18,.,TRBD2,CASPPGTSGRRITDTQYF,TGTGCCAGCCCACCCGGGACTAGCGGGAGACGGATCACAGATACGCAGTATTTT
12,TRBJ2-5,TRBV7-2,.,.,CASSPRGETQYF,TGTGCCAGCAGCCCCCGCGGAGAGACCCAGTACTTC
13,TRBJ2-7,TRBV18,few,.,CASSLAGSYEQYF,TGTGCCAGCTCACTGGCGGGGTCCTACGAGCAGTACTTC
15,TRBJ2-4,TRBV2,.,.,CASSDGVSGKNIQYF,TGTGCCAGCAGTGACGGGGTGTCGGGCAAAAACATTCAGTACTTC
14,TRBJ2-7,TRBV5-6,.,.,CASSAPTGAYEQYF,TGTGCCAGCAGCGCCCCGACCGGGGCCTACGAGCAGTACTTC
15,TRBJ2-5,TRBV5-4,.,TRBD2,CASSFNAGGLETQYF,TGTGCCAGCAGCTTTAACGCGGGAGGACTAGAGACCCAGTACTTC
15,TRBJ1-1,TRBV6-5,few,.,CASMERRGLNTEAFF,TGTGCCAGCATGGAAAGGCGGGGCTTGAACACTGAAGCTTTCTTT
16,TRBJ1-4,TRBV30,.,TRBD1,CAWSVLYRGRGEKLFF,TGTGCCTGGAGTGTACTATACAGGGGGCGAGGAGAAAAACTGTTTTTT
14,TRBJ2-3,TRBV5-1,.,TRBD2,CASSLRESADTQYF,TGCGCCAGCAGCCTGCGGGAGAGTGCAGATACGCAGTATTTT
14,TRBJ2-7,TRBV19,.,TRBD2,CASRLAGDTYEQYF,TGTGCCAGTAGACTAGCGGGAGACACCTACGAGCAGTACTTC
14,TRBJ1-1,TRBV6-5,.,TRBD1,CASSHRGANTEAFF,TGTGCCAGCAGTCACAGGGGAGCTAACACTGAAGCTTTCTTT
16,TRBJ2-1,TRBV11-2,.,TRBD2,CASSLGTSGRYNEQFF,TGTGCCAGCAGCTTAGGGACTAGCGGACGGTACAATGAGCAGTTCTTC
15,TRBJ1-3,TRBV30,.,.,CAWRAGGISGNTIYF,TGTGCCTGGAGGGCTGGGGGGATCTCTGGAAACACCATATATTTT
12,TRBJ2-1,TRBV25-1,once,.,CASLAARDEQFF,TGTGCCAGCCTTGCGGCTAGAGATGAGCAGTTCTTC
14,TRBJ2-7,TRBV7-9,few,TRBD1,CASSFVGQGYEQYF,TGTGCCAGCAGCTTTGTGGGACAGGGCTACGAGCAGTACTTC